This TCR beta chain is drawn from a study of T cells in Graves' hyperthyroidism and ophthalmopathy. RNA transcripts provided the source from which TCR beta CDR3 regions were amplified. First-round RT-PCR with HTBI primers amplified the TCR CDR3 region. Each CDR3 protein is one row after TCRdb ran MiXCR on the multiplex PCR reads. This sample has 300,000 to 450,000 distinct CDR3 sequences, with 13% found just once. This clonotype was observed many times. With 0 bases removed from V and 4 bases from J, the gap between germline ends came to 9 bases. Germline V CDR1 and CDR2: MGHRA, YSYEKL. CDR3 length equals 14 residues.

The source of this sequence is a woman aged 18-29 years with Graves' hyperthyroidism. The rearrangement joins TRBV4-1 to TRBJ2-5; D gene unclear. The sample was blood. The CDR3 reads CASSQDPLGETQYF. CDR3 coding DNA: TGCGCCAGCAGCCAAGATCCCTTAGGAGAGACCCAGTACTTC.